This entry describes one TCR beta chain. Antigen specificity is unknown. The CDR3 has 12 amino acids. V lost 6 bases, J lost 8 bases, and 11 bases lay in between. The TCR beta cDNA libraries carried unique molecular identifiers. TCRdb reprocessed the PCR reads via MiXCR and lists one record per CDR3 protein. The sample consists of roughly 620,000 distinct CDR3 sequences, roughly 40% of them appearing once. The data stem from a study of post-analysis software for immune sequencing data. The study, taken as a whole, reports: Versus controls, multiple sclerosis patients showed significantly lower diversity (normalized Chao1). Patients showed TRBV5-6, TRBV5-1 and TRBV20-1 among roughly 5 TRBV segments more frequent than in controls.

Sequencing input: blood. V is TRBV12-3 or TRBV12-4 and J is TRBJ2-1, with D possibly matching TRBD2 (6 bases). This clonotype originated in a girl aged 10 to 17 with multiple sclerosis. The CDR3 sequence is CASSTRRDEQFF. CDR3 DNA: TGTGCCAGCAGCACCAGGAGGGATGAGCAGTTCTTC.